The sequence of this T cell receptor beta chain was determined in a study of shared clonotypes between healthy human individuals. Study details: Aged between 18 and 49, the donors were a couple of women and a few men. A donor's plate count was three for CD4 naive and three for CD4 memory; CD8 naive had two and CD8 memory one.

This CDR3 spans 15 amino acids. CDR1 is KGHSH, CDR2 LQKENI, per germline. V shed 6 bases, J shed 1 base, and the junction held 5 bases outside the gene matches. Replicate PCRs run on sorted subsets employed approximately 200 ng DNA, approximately 30,000 T cell genomes. Sequencing was performed with immunoSEQ multiplex PCR; in TCRdb, only in-frame clones are kept and a portion is missing. The table includes about 2.1 million clones, about 93% detected once. As defined, naive CD8 cells were CD45RO-negative and positively selected for CCR7, with terminally differentiated effector memory CD45RA+ cells excluded.

The receptor was derived from a man aged 18 to 30 in good health. Some clones in this sample may be carry-over from other donors' samples. Sample: naive CD8+ T cells from PBMCs. The V gene is TRBV18, the J gene TRBJ1-5; 8 positions agree with TRBD1. The CDR3 DNA reads TGTGCCAGCTCGTCAGACAGGGGAAGCAATCAGCCCCAGCATTTT. This gives the protein CASSSDRGSNQPQHF.